This T cell receptor (beta chain) was recovered during a study of blood T cell repertoires in COVID-19. At the level of the study: Samples representing acute and convalescent COVID-19 were sourced from the United States, Italy and Spain. The cDNA or gDNA used as material had been derived from T cells, B-cell-depleted T cells, or PBMCs.

The CDR3 runs 10 residues. V lost 6 bases and J 10 bases, leaving 10 bases between the germline ends. Germline values: CDR1 MDHEN, CDR2 SYDVKM. Sequencing used immunoSEQ multiplex PCR; TCRdb keeps in-frame clones, though not all of them. This table holds around 220,000 clones, around nine tenths found once. The sequenced sample was peripheral blood. The TCR sequence derives from a man aged 18 to 35 with active or convalescent COVID-19. The chain carries TRBV28 and TRBJ2-7; maybe TRBD2 (6 bases). The CDR3 DNA reads TGTGCCAGCAGCAAGGGACTTCAGTACTTC. Translated, it gives CASSKGLQYF. The complete variable domain, with remaining parts taken from reference TRBV28 and TRBJ2-7, reads DVKVTQSSRYLVKRTGEKVFLECVQDMDHENMFWYRQDPGLGLRLIYFSYDVKMKEKGDIPEGYSVSREKKERFSLILESASTNQTSMYLCASSKGLQYFGPGTRLTVT.